Listed below are T cell receptor beta chains from one sample, sequenced in a study of blood T cell repertoires in COVID-19. Clones were read by immunoSEQ multiplex PCR, and TCRdb kept only the in-frame ones, dropping some. The sample yields under 200,000 clones, roughly 83% seen once. Sequencing was done on a sample of peripheral blood. These receptors originate from a human donor in a cohort sampled during active COVID-19. Both conserved end residues are part of each CDR3. Each record gives: V gene, D gene, clone size, J gene, CDR3 length, CDR3 protein, CDR3 DNA. D genes are given only for firm matches. Some rows mark clone size as missing; the rest say once, few, many or name a class of expanded clone.

TRBV6-5	TRBD1	once	TRBJ1-6	15	CASSYETGVFSPLHF	TGTGCCAGCAGTTACGAGACAGGGGTCTTTTCACCCCTCCACTTT
TRBV11-2	.	.	TRBJ1-4	16	CASSLRASWEHEKLFF	TGTGCCAGCAGCTTAAGGGCGAGTTGGGAGCATGAAAAACTGTTTTTT
TRBV13	.	.	TRBJ2-5	16	CASSQSRDRSQETQYF	TGTGCCAGCAGCCAATCGCGTGACAGGAGCCAAGAGACCCAGTACTTC
TRBV19	.	.	TRBJ1-1	19	CASSIMFGAADVMNTEAFF	TGTGCCAGTAGTATTATGTTTGGGGCGGCGGACGTTATGAACACTGAAGCTTTCTTT
TRBV18	.	.	TRBJ1-1	16	CASSSLPDWSGTEAFF	TGTGCCAGCTCGTCGCTACCCGATTGGTCGGGCACTGAAGCTTTCTTT
TRBV7-9	.	.	TRBJ1-1	14	CASRAGTLNTEAFF	TGTGCCAGCAGAGCCGGGACATTAAACACTGAAGCTTTCTTT
TRBV12-3/TRBV12-4	.	once	TRBJ1-2	11	CASTLGSGYTF	TGTGCCAGCACCCTGGGCTCCGGCTACACCTTC
TRBV4-3	.	.	TRBJ2-3	15	CASSQGAEGTDTQYF	TGCGCCAGCAGCCAAGGGGCGGAGGGCACAGATACGCAGTATTTT
TRBV19	.	few	TRBJ1-1	15	CASSIPLTGHTEAFF	TGTGCCAGTAGTATTCCCCTAACAGGGCACACTGAAGCTTTCTTT
TRBV19	.	.	TRBJ1-1	14	CASSIGRQGNEAFF	TGTGCCAGTAGTATAGGGCGGCAGGGTAATGAAGCTTTCTTT
TRBV9	.	.	TRBJ1-6	15	CASSVHEGDNSPLHF	TGTGCCAGCAGCGTACACGAGGGGGATAATTCACCCCTCCACTTT
TRBV5-4	TRBD2	.	TRBJ2-3	16	CASSPRTSGGTDTQYF	TGTGCCAGCAGCCCAAGGACTAGCGGGGGCACAGATACGCAGTATTTT
TRBV5-6	.	.	TRBJ2-7	13	CASSFTVSYEQYF	TGTGCCAGCAGTTTTACAGTTTCCTACGAGCAGTACTTC
TRBV4-3	.	.	TRBJ2-5	16	CASSQPRLVGQETQYF	TGCGCCAGCAGCCAACCCAGACTAGTCGGACAAGAGACCCAGTACTTC
TRBV20-1	.	.	TRBJ1-2	14	CSASGGGFNYGYTF	TGCAGTGCTAGTGGGGGGGGCTTTAACTATGGCTACACCTTC
TRBV24-1	.	.	TRBJ2-1	14	CATSDPDSYNEQFF	TGTGCCACCAGTGATCCCGACAGTTACAATGAGCAGTTCTTC
TRBV6-5	.	.	TRBJ1-4	13	CASSYSVGSELFF	TGTGCCAGCAGTTACTCGGTAGGGAGTGAACTGTTTTTT
TRBV4-1	.	.	TRBJ1-6	15	CASSQDQGVGSPLHF	TGCGCCAGCAGCCAAGATCAAGGGGTTGGTTCACCCCTCCACTTT
TRBV18	.	.	TRBJ1-1	15	CASSGTGGQGTEAFF	TGTGCCAGCTCCGGGACCGGGGGGCAGGGCACTGAAGCTTTCTTT
TRBV6-6	TRBD1	.	TRBJ2-1	16	CASTEAGTAIDNEQFF	TGTGCCAGCACCGAAGCCGGGACAGCGATAGACAATGAGCAGTTCTTC
TRBV29-1	TRBD1	.	TRBJ1-6	13	CSVRTGPNSPLHF	TGCAGCGTTCGGACAGGGCCTAATTCACCCCTCCACTTT
TRBV5-4	.	.	TRBJ2-3	15	CASSFSGHTTDTQYF	TGTGCCAGCAGCTTTTCGGGACATACTACAGATACGCAGTATTTT
TRBV10-3	.	.	TRBJ1-5	15	CAISESIESNQPQHF	TGTGCCATCAGTGAGTCGATAGAAAGCAATCAGCCCCAGCATTTT
TRBV11-2	TRBD1	.	TRBJ2-7	15	CASSWDRGPTNEQYF	TGTGCCAGCAGCTGGGACAGGGGACCTACTAACGAGCAGTACTTC
TRBV25-1	TRBD1	once	TRBJ1-5	15	CASSQSGTVNQPQHF	TGTGCCAGCAGTCAATCCGGGACAGTAAATCAGCCCCAGCATTTT
TRBV7-8	TRBD2	.	TRBJ2-3	18	CASSLGTSGSNRPDTQYF	TGTGCCAGCAGCTTAGGAACTAGCGGGAGTAATCGGCCAGATACGCAGTATTTT
TRBV4-3	TRBD1	.	TRBJ2-7	15	CASSQDRTGSYEQYF	TGCGCCAGCAGCCAAGATAGGACAGGCTCCTACGAGCAGTACTTC
TRBV21-1	.	.	TRBJ1-6	16	CASSKTRDRGHSPLHF	TGTGCCAGCAGCAAAACCCGGGACAGGGGACATTCACCCCTCCACTTT
TRBV27	.	few	TRBJ1-5	14	CASSGGGSNQPQHF	TGTGCCAGCAGTGGGGGGGGGAGCAATCAGCCCCAGCATTTT
TRBV24-1	TRBD1	.	TRBJ2-3	16	CATSDVGQGLTDTQYF	TGTGCCACCAGTGACGTGGGACAGGGACTCACAGATACGCAGTATTTT
TRBV5-6	.	.	TRBJ1-1	12	CASSRDIRGAFF	TGTGCCAGCAGCCGGGACATTCGAGGAGCTTTCTTT
TRBV28	TRBD2	once	TRBJ2-7	17	CASSPGLAGVSSYEQYF	TGTGCCAGCAGCCCGGGACTAGCGGGAGTTAGCTCCTACGAGCAGTACTTC
TRBV7-2	.	few	TRBJ1-6	13	CASSQGYNSPLHF	TGTGCCAGCAGTCAGGGGTATAATTCACCCCTCCACTTT
TRBV7-6	.	.	TRBJ2-7	12	CASSFGSYEQYF	TGTGCCAGCAGCTTCGGCTCCTACGAGCAGTACTTC
TRBV11-2	TRBD2	.	TRBJ2-3	15	CASSPSGENTDTQYF	TGTGCCAGCAGCCCTAGCGGTGAGAACACAGATACGCAGTATTTT
TRBV3-1/TRBV3-2	.	.	TRBJ1-1	15	CASSAKQNPNTEAFF	TGTGCCAGCAGCGCAAAACAGAACCCGAACACTGAAGCTTTCTTT
TRBV6-5	TRBD1	.	TRBJ2-7	14	CASSLRTGTYEQYF	TGTGCCAGCAGCCTAAGGACAGGGACCTACGAGCAGTACTTC
TRBV19	TRBD2	.	TRBJ2-7	15	CASSIRGGAVYEQYF	TGTGCCAGTAGTATACGGGGGGGCGCCGTCTACGAGCAGTACTTC
TRBV7-2	.	.	TRBJ1-1	14	CASSTWGGNTEAFF	TGTGCCAGCAGCACCTGGGGCGGGAACACTGAAGCTTTCTTT